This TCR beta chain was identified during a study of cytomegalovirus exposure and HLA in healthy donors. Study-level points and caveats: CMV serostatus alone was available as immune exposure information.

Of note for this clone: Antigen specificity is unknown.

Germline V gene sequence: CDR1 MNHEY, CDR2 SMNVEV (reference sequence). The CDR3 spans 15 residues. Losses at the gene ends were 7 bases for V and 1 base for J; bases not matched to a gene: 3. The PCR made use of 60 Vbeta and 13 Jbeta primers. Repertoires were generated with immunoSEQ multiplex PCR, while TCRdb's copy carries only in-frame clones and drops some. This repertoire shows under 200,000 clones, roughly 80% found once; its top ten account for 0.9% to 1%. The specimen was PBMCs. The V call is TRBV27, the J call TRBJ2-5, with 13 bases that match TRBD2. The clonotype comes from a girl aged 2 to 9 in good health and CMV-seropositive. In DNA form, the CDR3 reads TGTGCCAGCAAGGGACTAGCGGGATCCCAAGAGACCCAGTACTTC. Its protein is CASKGLAGSQETQYF.